Listed below are T cell receptor beta chains from one sample, sequenced in a study of beta chain features in type 1 diabetes. Using immunoSEQ multiplex PCR, the repertoire was profiled, and TCRdb retains in-frame clones only, with some absent. The repertoire consists of some 180,000 clones, with about 13% occurring once and the leading ten covering 0.5% to 0.75%. The material sequenced was central memory CD4+ T cells from blood. The receptors here all came from a young woman in good health. CDR3s include the opening cysteine and the closing phenylalanine or tryptophan. A D gene is named only where the DNA matches it firmly. A clone size is listed for some rows: how often the clone was seen (once, few, many), or a class if it is expanded.

>.|TRBV27|TRBJ2-3|.
TGTGCCAGCAGTTTTCAGACAGCCTCAGATACGCAGTATTTT
CASSFQTASDTQYF
>few|TRBV4-3|TRBJ2-7|.
TGCGCCAGCAGCCAGAGGGTTCATGGCGAGCAGTACTTC
CASSQRVHGEQYF
>few|TRBV28|TRBJ2-1|TRBD2
TGTGCCAGCAGCCCAGGGACTAGATTTCCCAATGAGCAGTTCTTC
CASSPGTRFPNEQFF
>.|TRBV7-9|TRBJ1-2|.
TGCGCCAGCAGCCACGACAGTACTAACTATGGCTACACCTTC
CASSHDSTNYGYTF
>.|TRBV30|TRBJ1-2|TRBD1
TGTGCCTGGAGGATGTCAGGGGGCATGGGCTATGGCTACACCTTC
CAWRMSGGMGYGYTF
>few|TRBV27|TRBJ2-6|.
TGTGCCAGCAGTTCAGGGTTTTCTGGGGCCAACGTCCTGACTTTC
CASSSGFSGANVLTF
>.|TRBV27|TRBJ2-7|.
TGTGCCAGCAGTTTGTCTAAGATGGGGCACTACGAGCAGTACTTC
CASSLSKMGHYEQYF
>few|TRBV5-1|TRBJ1-5|TRBD1
TGCGCCAGCAGCTCGACAGGGTTAGGCAATCAGCCCCAGCATTTT
CASSSTGLGNQPQHF
>.|TRBV7-6|TRBJ2-7|TRBD2
TGTGCCAGCAGCTTAGTTTCCGGGACTAGCGGGAGAAACTACGAGCAGTACTTC
CASSLVSGTSGRNYEQYF
>.|TRBV5-1|TRBJ2-7|.
TGCGCCAGCAGGGTAGATCGGGAGTACTCCTACGAGCAGTACTTC
CASRVDREYSYEQYF
>.|TRBV11-3|TRBJ2-7|.
TGTGCCAGCAGCTTTGGGCCACACAACTCCTACGAGCAGTACTTC
CASSFGPHNSYEQYF
>few|TRBV10-3|TRBJ2-2|TRBD1
TGTGCCATCAGTGGAGCCGGGACAGCGAACACCGGGGAGCTGTTTTTT
CAISGAGTANTGELFF
>few|TRBV7-9|TRBJ2-3|TRBD1
TGTGCCAGCAGCTACGACAGGGGGAAGACAGATACGCAGTATTTT
CASSYDRGKTDTQYF
>.|TRBV11-2|TRBJ2-6|.
TGTGCCAGCAGCACCAGTCCGGGACAACGCCCTGGGGCCAACGTCCTGACTTTC
CASSTSPGQRPGANVLTF
>few|TRBV7-3|TRBJ2-3|.
TGTGCCAGCAGCTCCGGGTCCTCTAGCACAGATACGCAGTATTTT
CASSSGSSSTDTQYF
>.|TRBV28|TRBJ2-1|TRBD2
TGTGCCAGCAGTTTACTTAGCGGGAGGGAAGAGCAGTTCTTC
CASSLLSGREEQFF